The 8 T cell receptor beta chains reported below all come from one sample, sequenced in a study of radiotherapy plus CTLA-4 blockade in lung cancer. Generated by immunoSEQ multiplex PCR, the TCRdb table keeps only in-frame clones and is missing some. The sample has 81,000 or so clones; about four fifths are singletons. Sequencing used peripheral blood, obtained from a patient treated with radiotherapy plus ipilimumab. These receptors originate from a human donor with non-small cell lung cancer whose response to radiotherapy plus ipilimumab could not be evaluated. Some clones in this sample may be carry-over from other donors' samples.

The J gene is TRBJ2-1, the V gene TRBV9, with D possibly being TRBD2 (6 bases). Germline loops: CDR1 SGDLS, CDR2 YYNGEE. This CDR3 has 15 residues. V was pared by 0 bases and J by 4 bases, with 11 bases between. The CDR3 DNA reads TGTGCCAGCAGCGTAGGGAACGGGGGATACAATGAGCAGTTCTTC. It encodes CASSVGNGGYNEQFF.

The chain joins TRBV4-2 to TRBJ1-2; perhaps TRBD1 as D (5 bases). The V end was cut by 2 bases, the J end by 2 bases, with 12 bases between. Germline loops: CDR1 LGHNA, CDR2 YNFKEQ. This CDR3 spans 15 amino acids. The CDR3 is CASSQRRRGNYGYTF. The CDR3 DNA is TGTGCCAGCAGCCAACGGAGGCGGGGGAACTATGGCTACACCTTC.

The chain joins TRBV5-4 to TRBJ2-3; 11 nucleotides agree with TRBD2. The CDR3 runs 17 residues. With V trimmed by 4 bases and J by 3 bases, 10 bases remained unmatched. The germline CDR1 and CDR2 sequences are SGHNT and YYREEE (reference sequence). The CDR3: CASSRGGLAGGTDTQYF. CDR3 sequence (DNA): TGTGCCAGCAGCCGTGGAGGGTTAGCGGGGGGGACAGATACGCAGTATTTT.

This chain joins TRBV9 and TRBJ1-1; a weak D match, TRBD1 (6 bases). The CDR3 is 13 amino acids. Trimming pared 2 bases from V and 5 bases from J, leaving 10 bases between. Germline loops: CDR1 SGDLS, CDR2 YYNGEE. CDR3 sequence reads: CASSVDSSTEAFF. Here the CDR3 DNA reads TGTGCCAGCAGCGTGGACAGTTCTACTGAAGCTTTCTTT. The entire variable domain, with the rest obtained from reference TRBV9 and TRBJ1-1, is as follows: DSGVTQTPKHLITATGQRVTLRCSPRSGDLSVYWYQQSLDQGLQFLIQYYNGEERAKGNILERFSAQQFPDLHSELNLSSLELGDSALYFCASSVDSSTEAFFGQGTRLTVV.

This sequence joins TRBV6-1 and TRBJ1-5, with D hard to call. There are 13 residues in the CDR3. Trimming removed 0 bases from V and 3 bases from J, with 3 bases in between. Germline V gene lookup returns CDR1 MNHNS and CDR2 SASEGT. Here the CDR3 DNA reads TGTGCCAGCAGTGAAGCCTACAATCAGCCCCAGCATTTT. It is translated as CASSEAYNQPQHF.

The genes are TRBV6-1 and TRBJ1-2; D not certain. The CDR3 has 13 residues. Trimming cost V 6 bases and J 6 bases, with 14 bases left between them. Germline V gives CDR1 MNHNS, CDR2 SASEGT. For the CDR3, the DNA is TGTGCCAGCAGGGGAGCTATGAACAATGGCTACACCTTC. Amino acid sequence: CASRGAMNNGYTF.

This chain uses TRBV6-5 with TRBJ2-7; D not resolved. V was clipped by 2 bases and J by 7 bases, with 6 bases between them. CDR1 is MNHEY and CDR2 is SVGAGI in the germline V gene. The CDR3 is made up of 11 amino acids. CDR3 in DNA: TGTGCCAGCAGTTACGGCGGTGAGCAGTACTTC. This encodes CASSYGGEQYF.

The chain links TRBV28 to TRBJ2-7; the D gene is possibly TRBD2 (6 bases). This CDR3 region has 13 residues. Germline CDR1 and CDR2: MDHEN and SYDVKM. V was clipped by 10 bases and J by 0 bases, with 13 bases between them. CDR3 sequence: CATGGASSYEQYF. The CDR3 region has the DNA TGTGCCACCGGCGGGGCTAGCTCCTACGAGCAGTACTTC.